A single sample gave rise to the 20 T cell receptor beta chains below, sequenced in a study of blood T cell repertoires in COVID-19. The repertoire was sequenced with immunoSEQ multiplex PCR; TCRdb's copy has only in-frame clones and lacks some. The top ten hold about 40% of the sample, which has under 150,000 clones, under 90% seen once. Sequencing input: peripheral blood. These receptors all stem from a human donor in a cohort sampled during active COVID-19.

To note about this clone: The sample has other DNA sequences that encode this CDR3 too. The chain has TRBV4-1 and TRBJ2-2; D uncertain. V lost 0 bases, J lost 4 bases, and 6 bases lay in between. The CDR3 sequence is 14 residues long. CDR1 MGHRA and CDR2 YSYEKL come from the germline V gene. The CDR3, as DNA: TGCGCCAGCAGCCAAGATAGATCCACCGGGGAGCTGTTTTTT. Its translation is CASSQDRSTGELFF.

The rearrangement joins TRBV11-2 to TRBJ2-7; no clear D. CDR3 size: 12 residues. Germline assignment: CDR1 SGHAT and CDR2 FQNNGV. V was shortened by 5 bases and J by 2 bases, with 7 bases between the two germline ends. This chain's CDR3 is CASSPQTYEQYF. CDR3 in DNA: TGTGCCAGCAGCCCACAGACCTACGAGCAGTACTTC. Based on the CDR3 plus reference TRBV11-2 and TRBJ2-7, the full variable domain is EAGVAQSPRYKIIEKRQSVAFWCNPISGHATLYWYQQILGQGPKLLIQFQNNGVVDDSQLPKDRFSAERLKGVDSTLKIQPAKLEDSAVYLCASSPQTYEQYFGPGTRLTVT.

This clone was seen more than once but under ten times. The CDR3 DNA reads TGTGCCAGCATCCGGGACAGGAGTGACAATGAGCAGTTCTTC. This sequence encodes CASIRDRSDNEQFF. This chain uses TRBV18 with TRBJ2-1; TRBD1 matches 8 bases. V shed 8 bases and J 5 bases; nucleotides not matched to a gene: 8. The germline CDR1 and CDR2 sequences are KGHSH and LQKENI. This CDR3 spans 14 amino acids.

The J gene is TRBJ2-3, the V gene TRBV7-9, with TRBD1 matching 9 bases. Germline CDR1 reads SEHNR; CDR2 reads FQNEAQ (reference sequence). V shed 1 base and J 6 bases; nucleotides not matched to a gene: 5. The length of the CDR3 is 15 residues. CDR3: CASSLGDRVDDTQYF. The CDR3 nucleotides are TGTGCCAGCAGCTTAGGGGACAGGGTTGACGATACGCAGTATTTT.

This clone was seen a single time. The CDR3 bases are TGTGCCAGCAGCCCTCCGCGGTGGGTTGCAACTAATGAAAAACTGTTTTTT. Translation: CASSPPRWVATNEKLFF. This chain joins TRBV11-2 and TRBJ1-4; D gene unclear. Trimming took 5 bases from V and 0 from J, leaving 16 bases between them. Germline V gives CDR1 SGHAT, CDR2 FQNNGV. The length of the CDR3 is 17 residues.

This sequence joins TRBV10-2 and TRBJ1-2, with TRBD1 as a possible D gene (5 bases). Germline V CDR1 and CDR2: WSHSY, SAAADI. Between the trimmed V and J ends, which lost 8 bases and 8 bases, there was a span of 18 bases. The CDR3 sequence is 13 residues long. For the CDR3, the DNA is TGCGCCAGCGGCGGACAAGCTATTTTGGGCTACACCTTC. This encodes CASGGQAILGYTF.

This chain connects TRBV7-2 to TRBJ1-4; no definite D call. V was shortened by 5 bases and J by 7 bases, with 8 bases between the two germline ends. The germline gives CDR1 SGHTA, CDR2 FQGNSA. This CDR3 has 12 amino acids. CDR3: CASSHFGEKLFF. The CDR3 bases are TGTGCCAGCAGCCACTTCGGTGAAAAACTGTTTTTT.

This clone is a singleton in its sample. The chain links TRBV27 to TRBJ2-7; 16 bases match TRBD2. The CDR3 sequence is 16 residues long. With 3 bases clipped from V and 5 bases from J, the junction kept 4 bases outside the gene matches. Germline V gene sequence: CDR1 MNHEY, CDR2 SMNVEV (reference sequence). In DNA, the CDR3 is TGTGCCAGCAGTTTGGGACTAGCGGGGGGGCTCCACGAGCAGTACTTC. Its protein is CASSLGLAGGLHEQYF.

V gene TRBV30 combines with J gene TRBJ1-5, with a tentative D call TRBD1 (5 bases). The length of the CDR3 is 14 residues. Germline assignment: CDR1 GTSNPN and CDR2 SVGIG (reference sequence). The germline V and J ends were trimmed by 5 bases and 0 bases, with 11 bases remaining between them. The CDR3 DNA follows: TGTGCCTGGGCTAGGGGTGATAGCAATCAGCCCCAGCATTTT. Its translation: CAWARGDSNQPQHF.

CDR3 loop: CASTPGGNGYTF. The CDR3 DNA follows: TGTGCCAGCACCCCAGGGGGGAATGGCTACACCTTC. The chain uses TRBV6-5 and TRBJ1-2, with 7 bases fitting TRBD1. Germline V gives CDR1 MNHEY, CDR2 SVGAGI. The CDR3 covers 12 residues. Trimming removed 7 bases from V and 6 bases from J; junction bases left unmatched: 5.

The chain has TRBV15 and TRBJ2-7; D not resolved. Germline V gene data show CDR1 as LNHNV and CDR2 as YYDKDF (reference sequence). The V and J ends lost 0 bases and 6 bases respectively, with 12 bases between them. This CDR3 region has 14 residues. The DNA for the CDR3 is TGTGCCACCAGCAGAGATCTATGGCAGGCCGAGCAGTACTTC. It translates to CATSRDLWQAEQYF.

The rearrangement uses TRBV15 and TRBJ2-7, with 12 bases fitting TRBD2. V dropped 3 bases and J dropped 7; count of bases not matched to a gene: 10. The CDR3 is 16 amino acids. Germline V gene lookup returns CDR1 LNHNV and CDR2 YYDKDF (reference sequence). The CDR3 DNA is TGTGCCACCAGCAGGGGAACTAGCGGGGGGCCGGGGGAGCAGTACTTC. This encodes CATSRGTSGGPGEQYF.

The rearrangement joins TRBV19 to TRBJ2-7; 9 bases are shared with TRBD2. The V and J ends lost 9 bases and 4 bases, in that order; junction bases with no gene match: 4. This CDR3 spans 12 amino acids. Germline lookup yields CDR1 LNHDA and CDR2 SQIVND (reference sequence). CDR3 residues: CARQAGGYEQYF. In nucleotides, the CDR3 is TGTGCCAGGCAAGCGGGGGGTTACGAGCAGTACTTC.

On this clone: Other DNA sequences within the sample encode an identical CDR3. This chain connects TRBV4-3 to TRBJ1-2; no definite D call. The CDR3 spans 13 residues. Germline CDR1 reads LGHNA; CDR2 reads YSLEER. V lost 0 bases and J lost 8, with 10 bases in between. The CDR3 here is CASSQDRGGGYTF. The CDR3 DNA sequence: TGCGCCAGCAGCCAAGATAGAGGCGGGGGCTACACCTTC.

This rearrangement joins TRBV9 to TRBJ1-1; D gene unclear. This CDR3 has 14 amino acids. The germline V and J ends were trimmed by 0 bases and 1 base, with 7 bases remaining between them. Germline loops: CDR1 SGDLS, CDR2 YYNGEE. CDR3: CASSVGPSNTEAFF. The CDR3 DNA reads TGTGCCAGCAGCGTAGGGCCTTCGAACACTGAAGCTTTCTTT.

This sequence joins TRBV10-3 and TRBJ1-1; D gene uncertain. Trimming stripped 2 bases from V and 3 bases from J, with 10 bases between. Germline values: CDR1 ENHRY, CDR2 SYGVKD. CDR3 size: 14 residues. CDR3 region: CAISEEGGDTEAFF. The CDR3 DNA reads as TGTGCCATCAGTGAGGAAGGCGGGGACACTGAAGCTTTCTTT.

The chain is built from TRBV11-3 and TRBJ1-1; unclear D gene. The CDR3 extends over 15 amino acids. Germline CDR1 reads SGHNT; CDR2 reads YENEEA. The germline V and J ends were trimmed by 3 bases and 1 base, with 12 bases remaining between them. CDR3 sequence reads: CASSLTSGGNTEAFF. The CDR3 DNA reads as TGTGCCAGCAGCTTGACCTCTGGAGGGAACACTGAAGCTTTCTTT.

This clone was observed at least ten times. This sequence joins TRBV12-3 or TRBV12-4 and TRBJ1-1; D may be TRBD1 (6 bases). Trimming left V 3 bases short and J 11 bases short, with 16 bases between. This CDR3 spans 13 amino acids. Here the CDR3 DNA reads TGTGCCAGCAGTTTTGCCGGGACACGAGGGGCTTTCTTT. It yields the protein CASSFAGTRGAFF.

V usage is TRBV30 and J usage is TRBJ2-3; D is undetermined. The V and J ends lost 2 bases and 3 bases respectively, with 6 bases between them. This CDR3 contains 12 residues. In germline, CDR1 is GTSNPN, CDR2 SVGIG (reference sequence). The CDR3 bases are TGTGCCTGGAGTACCACTACAGATACGCAGTATTTT. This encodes CAWSTTTDTQYF.

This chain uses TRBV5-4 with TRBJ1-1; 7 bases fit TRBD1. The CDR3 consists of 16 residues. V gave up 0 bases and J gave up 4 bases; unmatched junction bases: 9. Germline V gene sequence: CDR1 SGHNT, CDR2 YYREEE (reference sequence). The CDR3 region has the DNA TGTGCCAGCAGCTTGGGCAGGGGGGAGGTATTCACTGAAGCTTTCTTT. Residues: CASSLGRGEVFTEAFF.